Below are 31 T cell receptor beta chains sequenced from a single sample in a study of blood T cell repertoires in COVID-19. Libraries were prepared by immunoSEQ multiplex PCR; TCRdb keeps only in-frame clonotypes and omits some of them. The table includes fewer than 200,000 clones, around 89% detected once. Sequencing used peripheral blood. The receptors shown here come from a man aged 18 to 30 who had recovered from COVID-19.

The V and J genes are TRBV11-2 and TRBJ1-3; possible D gene TRBD1, 5 bases. Looked up from germline, CDR1 is SGHAT and CDR2 is FQNNGV. V lost 3 bases to trimming and J lost 8 bases, with 11 bases between them. The CDR3 is 13 amino acids. The CDR3 nucleotides read TGTGCCAGCAGCTTGACAGTGGCGGACACCATATATTTT. Amino acids: CASSLTVADTIYF. Full variable domain (rest looked up from reference TRBV11-2 and TRBJ1-3): EAGVAQSPRYKIIEKRQSVAFWCNPISGHATLYWYQQILGQGPKLLIQFQNNGVVDDSQLPKDRFSAERLKGVDSTLKIQPAKLEDSAVYLCASSLTVADTIYFGEGSWLTVV.

The V call is TRBV19, the J call TRBJ2-3; TRBD1 aligns across 8 bases. The J segment lost 2 bases and the V segment lost 6 bases, leaving 7 bases of the junction unmatched. The CDR3 totals 15 residues. The germline gives CDR1 LNHDA, CDR2 SQIVND (reference sequence). The CDR3 DNA reads as TGTGCCAGTAGCCCGGGACAGGTTTCCACAGATACGCAGTATTTT. As protein: CASSPGQVSTDTQYF. The full variable domain, its missing parts supplied by reference TRBV19 and TRBJ2-3, is DGGITQSPKYLFRKEGQNVTLSCEQNLNHDAMYWYRQDPGQGLRLIYYSQIVNDFQKGDIAEGYSVSREKKESFPLTVTSAQKNPTAFYLCASSPGQVSTDTQYFGPGTRLTVL.

As regards this clone: Different DNA sequences within this sample yield the same CDR3. The V gene is TRBV19, the J gene TRBJ2-1; 9 nucleotides match TRBD2. With 3 bases clipped from V and 2 bases from J, the junction kept 5 bases outside the gene matches. Germline loops: CDR1 LNHDA, CDR2 SQIVND (reference sequence). This CDR3 has 16 amino acids. In nucleotides, the CDR3 is TGTGCCAGTAGTATTGGCGCGGGAGGGCCCTACAATGAGCAGTTCTTC. It specifies CASSIGAGGPYNEQFF.

This sequence joins TRBV11-2 and TRBJ2-7, with TRBD1 matching over 9 bases. Germline CDR1 reads SGHAT; CDR2 reads FQNNGV. Germline trimming cut 0 bases from V and 4 bases from J; bases unmatched to any gene: 7. This CDR3 has 16 amino acids. CDR3 DNA sequence: TGTGCCAGCAGCTTAGACCACAGGGGGCTCGGGTACGAGCAGTACTTC. Translating it yields CASSLDHRGLGYEQYF.

The chain joins TRBV19 to TRBJ1-2; D possibly corresponds to TRBD1 (5 bases). The V gene's germline CDR1 is LNHDA and CDR2 SQIVND (reference sequence). V was pared by 3 bases and J by 4 bases, with 12 bases between. The CDR3 runs 14 residues. CDR3 bases: TGTGCCAGTAGTATTCTAAGGGGCACCTATGGCTACACCTTC. Its protein product is CASSILRGTYGYTF.

The rearrangement links TRBV29-1 to TRBJ2-7; 10 nucleotides line up with TRBD1. Per germline, CDR1 SQVTM and CDR2 ANQGSEA. V lost 0 bases, J lost 2 bases, and 4 bases stayed unmatched. The CDR3 loop spans 15 amino acids. CDR3 sequence reads: CSVEERGTGAYEQYF. CDR3 DNA sequence: TGCAGCGTTGAAGAGCGAGGGACAGGGGCCTACGAGCAGTACTTC.

The genes are TRBV7-3 and TRBJ2-3; D gene unclear. V dropped 8 bases and J dropped 0 bases, with 9 bases sitting between them. The CDR3 contains 13 residues. CDR1 is SGHTA, CDR2 FQGTGA, per germline. CDR3 protein: CASPEISTDTQYF. CDR3 DNA: TGTGCCAGCCCGGAGATTAGCACAGATACGCAGTATTTT.

The chain has TRBV9 and TRBJ2-5; 8 bases are a match to TRBD1. Germline V gene data show CDR1 as SGDLS and CDR2 as YYNGEE. There are 14 residues in the CDR3. The J segment lost 5 bases and the V segment lost 2 bases, leaving 5 bases of the junction unmatched. The CDR3 region is CASSVQGARETQYF. The CDR3 DNA follows: TGTGCCAGCAGCGTGCAGGGGGCGAGGGAGACCCAGTACTTC.

The V and J genes are TRBV19 and TRBJ2-1, with 12 bases lining up with TRBD2. V lost 5 bases and J lost 6; bases outside the gene matches: 8. In germline, CDR1 is LNHDA, CDR2 SQIVND (reference sequence). This CDR3 spans 16 amino acids. CDR3 protein: CASSPLGTSGFNEQFF. The CDR3 bases are TGTGCCAGTAGTCCGCTGGGGACTAGCGGGTTCAATGAGCAGTTCTTC.

Concerning this clone: Other nucleotide sequences in the sample specify the same CDR3. The rearrangement links TRBV5-1 to TRBJ2-2; the D is unclear. Deletions cut 0 bases from V and 4 bases from J, with 4 bases between. The germline gives CDR1 SGHRS, CDR2 YFSETQ. CDR3 length: 13 residues. CDR3 nucleotide sequence: TGCGCCAGCAGCTTGGCCGGCACCGGGGAGCTGTTTTTT. It encodes CASSLAGTGELFF.

The gene calls are TRBV28 and TRBJ2-7; D remains unclear. Germline V gene data show CDR1 as MDHEN and CDR2 as SYDVKM. V was clipped by 10 bases and J by 6 bases, with 13 bases between them. CDR3 size: 11 residues. The CDR3 DNA follows: TGTGCCACTCGGGTAGAATTCGAGCAGTACTTC. It specifies CATRVEFEQYF.

The rearrangement links TRBV5-1 to TRBJ2-1; 12 bases agree with TRBD1. The germline CDR1 and CDR2 sequences are SGHRS and YFSETQ. The CDR3 runs to 16 residues. V lost 4 bases, J lost 9 bases, and 11 bases stayed unmatched. The CDR3 DNA reads as TGCGCCAGCAGCGCGAGCGGGACAGGGGGCCGAGGTGAGCAGTTCTTC. The encoded protein is CASSASGTGGRGEQFF.

The gene calls are TRBV21-1 and TRBJ2-2; no check of the table's D call, TRBD2, against the DNA was made. TRBV21-1 has pseudogene status. This CDR3 is 18 amino acids long. The CDR3 sequence: CASPSTGGRRVGAGELFF. In nucleotides, the CDR3 is TGTGCCAGCCCCTCAACGGGAGGAAGAAGAGTTGGTGCCGGGGAGCTGTTTTTT.

CDR3 residues: CASRLGGLPTGELFF. The CDR3 nucleotides are TGTGCCAGTAGACTAGGGGGCCTCCCCACCGGGGAGCTGTTTTTT. This chain uses TRBV19 with TRBJ2-2; 7 bases are shared with TRBD1. CDR1 LNHDA and CDR2 SQIVND come from the germline V gene (reference sequence). The CDR3 runs 15 residues. V gave up 6 bases and J gave up 4 bases; unmatched junction bases: 8.

The table lists this clone with a count of one. The CDR3 loop reads CASGQAGGYEQYF. CDR3 bases: TGTGCCAGCGGACAGGCTGGAGGCTACGAGCAGTACTTC. This chain connects TRBV5-4 to TRBJ2-7; TRBD1 matches at 7 bases. CDR1 is SGHNT and CDR2 is YYREEE in the germline V gene (reference sequence). The CDR3 runs to 13 residues. The trim removed 7 bases at V and 3 bases at J, leaving 7 bases unmatched.

This sequence joins TRBV4-1 and TRBJ1-5; 7 bases map to TRBD1. This CDR3 is 16 amino acids long. J lost 2 bases, V lost 1 base, and 5 bases had no gene match. Germline values: CDR1 MGHRA, CDR2 YSYEKL. The CDR3 protein is CASSQGDRVGNQPQHF. The CDR3 DNA reads TGCGCCAGCAGCCAAGGTGACAGGGTTGGCAATCAGCCCCAGCATTTT.

V and J are TRBV9 and TRBJ2-7; D may be TRBD1 (6 bases). V shed 4 bases and J shed 7 bases, with 15 bases lying between them. Germline V lookup: CDR1 SGDLS, CDR2 YYNGEE. CDR3 length equals 13 residues. This chain's CDR3 is CASSRGQGPEQYF. The CDR3 DNA is TGTGCCAGCAGCCGGGGTCAGGGGCCGGAGCAGTACTTC.

The chain joins TRBV19 to TRBJ1-2; 8 bases align to TRBD1. There are 15 residues in the CDR3. Looked up from germline, CDR1 is LNHDA and CDR2 is SQIVND (reference sequence). The V gene end was trimmed by 7 bases and the J gene end by 8 bases; junction bases not matched to a gene: 15. Written as DNA, the CDR3 is TGTGCCAGTAATAAACCCCCGGGACAGGTCGGAGGCTACACCTTC. As protein: CASNKPPGQVGGYTF.

The gene calls are TRBV4-3 and TRBJ2-7; the D gene is possibly TRBD2 (6 bases). Germline CDR1 is LGHNA and CDR2 is YSLEER. V was trimmed by 5 bases and J by 3 bases, leaving 17 bases between them. The CDR3 totals 15 residues. CDR3 protein: CASSFRPGGDYEQYF. In nucleotides, the CDR3 is TGCGCCAGCAGCTTTCGACCTGGAGGGGACTACGAGCAGTACTTC.

The V gene is TRBV28, the J gene TRBJ2-5, with 8 nucleotides matching TRBD1. The J segment lost 5 bases and the V segment lost 5 bases, leaving 4 bases of the junction unmatched. Germline loops: CDR1 MDHEN, CDR2 SYDVKM. The CDR3 contains 13 residues. The CDR3 loop is CASSQGAQETQYF. The CDR3, as DNA: TGTGCCAGCAGTCAGGGGGCTCAGGAGACCCAGTACTTC.

A single count supports this clone. V is TRBV20-1 and J is TRBJ1-5; D gene ambiguous. Trimming removed 3 bases from V and 2 bases from J, with 11 bases in between. Germline CDR1 reads DFQATT; CDR2 reads SNEGSKA (reference sequence). The CDR3 extends over 14 amino acids. CDR3 nucleotides: TGCAGTGCTAGTCCCAACTCTGGCAATCAGCCCCAGCATTTT. It yields the protein CSASPNSGNQPQHF.

The CDR3 nucleotides read TGCGCCAGCATGACAGGGGACTATAATTCACCCCTCCACTTT. Its protein is CASMTGDYNSPLHF. The chain recombines TRBV5-1 with TRBJ1-6, with TRBD1 matching over 8 bases. Unmatched junction bases numbered 2, after V lost 6 bases and J lost 3 bases. This CDR3 contains 14 residues. Germline lookup yields CDR1 SGHRS and CDR2 YFSETQ. The full variable domain, completed using reference TRBV5-1 and TRBJ1-6, is KAGVTQTPRYLIKTRGQQVTLSCSPISGHRSVSWYQQTPGQGLQFLFEYFSETQRNKGNFPGRFSGRQFSNSRSEMNVSTLELGDSALYLCASMTGDYNSPLHFGNGTRLTVT.

This clone was seen a few times. The V and J genes are TRBV15 and TRBJ1-1; D may be TRBD1 (5 bases). The V end was cut by 0 bases, the J end by 7 bases, with 18 bases between. The CDR3 sequence is 16 residues long. CDR1 LNHNV and CDR2 YYDKDF come from the germline V gene (reference sequence). The CDR3 bases are TGTGCCACCAGCAGAGATTATCGCCTACGGGGGGGTGAAGCTTTCTTT. This gives the protein CATSRDYRLRGGEAFF.

The chain employs TRBV29-1 and TRBJ2-1; D gene uncertain. CDR1 and CDR2 (germline): SQVTM, ANQGSEA. Between the trimmed V and J ends, which lost 5 bases and 3 bases, there was a span of 11 bases. The CDR3 loop spans 13 amino acids. This CDR3 reads CSVQVLRYNEQFF. For the CDR3, the DNA is TGCAGCGTTCAAGTACTACGCTACAATGAGCAGTTCTTC.

With regard to this clone: Other DNA sequences in the sample encode the same CDR3. DNA of the CDR3: TGTGCCAGCAGCTTAGCAGGGGGCCGCGAGACCCAGTACTTC. As protein: CASSLAGGRETQYF. The V call is TRBV7-2, the J call TRBJ2-5; 7 bases fit TRBD1. This CDR3 spans 14 amino acids. Germline V lookup: CDR1 SGHTA, CDR2 FQGNSA. Germline trimming cut 0 bases from V and 5 bases from J; bases unmatched to any gene: 3.

V is TRBV6-5 and J is TRBJ2-1; TRBD1 matches 8 bases. The CDR3 length is 11 residues. With V trimmed by 8 bases and J by 10 bases, 4 bases remained unmatched. The germline V gene encodes CDR1 MNHEY and CDR2 SVGAGI. The CDR3 DNA reads TGTGCCAGCGGACAGGGCGGAGAGCAGTTCTTC. This encodes CASGQGGEQFF.

V gene TRBV12-3 or TRBV12-4 combines with J gene TRBJ2-7; D may be TRBD2 (5 bases). The V end was cut by 5 bases, the J end by 3 bases, with 8 bases between. The CDR3 is made up of 12 amino acids. The CDR3 is CASSRGFYEQYF. As DNA, the CDR3 is TGTGCCAGCAGTCGAGGGTTCTACGAGCAGTACTTC.

The chain recombines TRBV6-6 with TRBJ2-7; 13 bases map to TRBD2. This CDR3 is built from 15 residues. Germline loops: CDR1 MNHNY, CDR2 SVGAGI (reference sequence). V was clipped by 0 bases and J by 4 bases; unmatched bases: 0. CDR3 bases: TGTGCCAGCAGTTACTCGACTAGCGGGAGGTACGAGCAGTACTTC. Translated: CASSYSTSGRYEQYF.

The chain links TRBV27 to TRBJ2-7; D is undetermined. Germline lookup yields CDR1 MNHEY and CDR2 SMNVEV (reference sequence). Trimming left V 3 bases short and J 3 bases short, with 9 bases between. The CDR3 has 13 residues. The CDR3 region has the DNA TGTGCCAGCAGTTTCAGGCAAAACTACGAGCAGTACTTC. Translated, it gives CASSFRQNYEQYF.

The sample holds a few counts of this clone. The chain is built from TRBV7-9 and TRBJ2-3; 11 bases match TRBD2. CDR1 and CDR2 (germline): SEHNR, FQNEAQ (reference sequence). J was trimmed by 1 base and V by 4 bases; bases with no gene match: 7. The CDR3 extends over 17 amino acids. The CDR3 coding sequence is TGTGCCAGCAGCTGGGGGGCTAGCGGGAGGCGCACAGATACGCAGTATTTT. Translated, it gives CASSWGASGRRTDTQYF.

This clone occurred a few times. The chain carries TRBV5-1 and TRBJ1-3; 9 nucleotides agree with TRBD1. The CDR3 is 17 residues long. Germline lookup yields CDR1 SGHRS and CDR2 YFSETQ. V shed 0 bases and J 3 bases; nucleotides not matched to a gene: 7. The CDR3 loop is CASSLDGQGFVGNTIYF. The CDR3 DNA reads as TGCGCCAGCAGCTTGGATGGACAGGGGTTTGTTGGAAACACCATATATTTT. Filled out from reference TRBV5-1 and TRBJ1-3, the complete variable domain reads KAGVTQTPRYLIKTRGQQVTLSCSPISGHRSVSWYQQTPGQGLQFLFEYFSETQRNKGNFPGRFSGRQFSNSRSEMNVSTLELGDSALYLCASSLDGQGFVGNTIYFGEGSWLTVV.